This is a list of T cell receptor beta chains from one sample in a study of tumor and adjacent non-tumor tissue in lung cancer. TCRdb re-called the multiplex PCR reads with MiXCR, one entry per CDR3 protein. Seen here are about 76,000 distinct CDR3 sequences, 55% to 70% observed once, and the top ten hold over 9.5%. The sequenced sample consisted of lung tumor tissue. These receptors all stem from a woman aged 70-85 years with non-small cell lung cancer. Each CDR3 is given with its conserved first and last residue. The D gene is left open where the match is weak. A row's size may be missing; if present it is once, few, many or a size class.

CDR3 protein | CDR3 DNA | V gene | D gene | J gene | clone size
CSVGQVVNTEAFF | TGCAGCGTAGGACAGGTCGTGAACACTGAAGCTTTCTTT | TRBV29-1 | TRBD1 | TRBJ1-1 | medium-sized
CSVGDPGELLF | TGCAGCGTGGGAGATCCAGGGGAGCTGCTTTTT | TRBV29-1 | - | TRBJ2-2 | -
CASSHSGTIYHEQYF | TGTGCCAGCAGTCACTCAGGGACAATTTACCACGAGCAGTACTTC | TRBV6-1 | - | TRBJ2-7 | -
CASSLHKLQETQYF | TGTGCCAGCAGCTTGCACAAGTTGCAGGAGACCCAGTACTTC | TRBV11-1 | - | TRBJ2-5 | -
CTNSPGPANEQYF | TGTACCAACAGTCCGGGCCCCGCCAACGAGCAGTACTTC | TRBV12-3/TRBV12-4 | - | TRBJ2-7 | -
CASSLRTDSYEQYF | TGTGCCAGCAGCTTACGGACAGACTCCTACGAGCAGTACTTT | TRBV5-5 | - | TRBJ2-7 | -
CASSQDRPGHQGGTQYF | TGCGCCAGCAGCCAAGACCGACCGGGCCACCAAGGAGGGACCCAGTACTTC | TRBV4-1 | - | TRBJ2-5 | many
CASSPGQIENRYF | TGTGCCAGTAGCCCGGGACAGATAGAAAATCGCTACTTC | TRBV12-3/TRBV12-4 | TRBD1 | TRBJ2-4 | once
CARRELGPFTEAFF | TGTGCCAGAAGGGAACTGGGACCATTCACTGAAGCTTTCTTT | TRBV6-1 | - | TRBJ1-1 | -
CTTSDPTVNTQYF | TGTACCACCAGTGATCCTACAGTGAATACGCAGTATTTT | TRBV24-1 | - | TRBJ2-3 | -
CASSYAQGRSTEVFF | TGCGCCAGCAGCTATGCACAGGGACGGAGTACTGAAGTTTTCTTT | TRBV4-1 | - | TRBJ1-1 | -
CAIRSSTGLAGDSYEQYF | TGTGCAATCAGGAGCTCTACCGGACTAGCGGGAGATTCCTACGAGCAGTACTTC | TRBV10-3 | TRBD2 | TRBJ2-7 | -
CSALTRTGGFYYDYTF | TGCAGTGCCTTGACCCGGACAGGGGGCTTCTACTATGACTACACCTTC | TRBV20-1 | TRBD1 | TRBJ1-2 | -
CAWRVGVGRAIEAFF | TGTGCCTGGAGGGTTGGGGTAGGGAGAGCCATTGAAGCTTTCTTT | TRBV30 | - | TRBJ1-1 | -
CASSCSAADRNTIYF | TGTGCCAGCAGTTGCTCGGCGGCTGACCGAAACACCATATATTTT | TRBV6-5 | - | TRBJ1-3 | -
CASSVSISWETQYF | TGTGCCAGCAGCGTTTCGATTAGCTGGGAGACCCAGTACTTC | TRBV9 | - | TRBJ2-5 | -
CASTTDNSDTPYF | TGTGCCAGCACCACGGACAATTCGGATACGCCATATTTT | TRBV6-2/TRBV6-3 | - | TRBJ2-3 | -
CATELWRAGELFF | TGTGCCACTGAACTTTGGAGGGCCGGGGAGCTGTTTTTT | TRBV28 | - | TRBJ2-2 | many
CASSPTGLAGNYNEQSF | TGTGCCAGCAGCCCCACTGGACTAGCGGGTAACTACAATGAGCAGTCCTTC | TRBV4-2 | TRBD2 | TRBJ2-1 | few
CSVEDTGRGDEQFF | TGCAGCGTTGAAGATACAGGCCGCGGGGATGAGCAGTTCTTC | TRBV29-1 | - | TRBJ2-1 | many
CAWRKGLSQETQYF | TGTGCCTGGAGGAAGGGACTCTCCCAAGAGACCCAGTACTTC | TRBV30 | - | TRBJ2-5 | -
CAGSEENSPPYEQYF | TGTGCCGGTAGTGAAGAAAATAGTCCCCCGTACGAGCAGTACTTC | TRBV6-1 | - | TRBJ2-7 | -
CASSSLPGLAGAGTQEIQYF | TGTGCCAGCAGTTCTTTACCGGGACTAGCGGGAGCTGGGACCCAAGAGATCCAGTACTTC | TRBV28 | TRBD2 | TRBJ2-5 | -
CASSPRGRGLGQPQHF | TGCGCCAGTAGCCCCAGGGGCAGGGGGCTGGGTCAGCCCCAGCATTTT | TRBV4-1 | TRBD1 | TRBJ1-5 | few
CASINQAGQNTEAFF | TGTGCCAGCATCAACCAAGCCGGCCAGAACACCGAAGCTTTCTTT | TRBV6-1 | - | TRBJ1-1 | -
CASSYGAGGPYNEQFF | TGTGCCAGCAGTTACGGAGCTGGAGGACCATACAATGAGCAGTTCTTC | TRBV6-2/TRBV6-3 | - | TRBJ2-1 | -
CTSSPGAGGEYNEQFF | TGTACCAGCAGTCCTGGAGCGGGAGGAGAATACAATGAGCAGTTCTTC | TRBV4-2 | TRBD2 | TRBJ2-1 | -
CASSPGIGNFGEQFF | TGCGCCAGCAGCCCAGGGATAGGCAATTTCGGTGAGCAGTTCTTC | TRBV5-1 | - | TRBJ2-1 | once